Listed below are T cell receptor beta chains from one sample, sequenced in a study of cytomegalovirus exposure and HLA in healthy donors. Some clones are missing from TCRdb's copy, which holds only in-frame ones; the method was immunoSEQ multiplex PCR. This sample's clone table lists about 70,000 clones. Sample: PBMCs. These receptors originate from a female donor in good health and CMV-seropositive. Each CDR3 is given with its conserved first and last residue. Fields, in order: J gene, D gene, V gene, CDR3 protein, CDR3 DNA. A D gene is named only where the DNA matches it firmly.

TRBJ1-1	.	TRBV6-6	CASWRGGDGNTEAFF	TGTGCCAGCTGGCGGGGCGGGGACGGGAACACTGAAGCTTTCTTT
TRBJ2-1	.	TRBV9	CASSVGVSNEQFF	TGTGCCAGCAGCGTAGGAGTTAGCAATGAGCAGTTCTTC
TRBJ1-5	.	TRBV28	CASSQGDSNQPQHF	TGTGCCAGCAGCCAAGGGGATAGCAATCAGCCCCAGCATTTT
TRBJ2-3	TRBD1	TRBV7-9	CASSPLWTGSTDTQYF	TGTGCCAGCAGCCCCCTGTGGACAGGGTCCACAGATACGCAGTATTTT
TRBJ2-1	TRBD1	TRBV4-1	CASSKPLPGQGGNEQFF	TGCGCCAGCAGCAAACCTTTACCGGGACAGGGAGGCAATGAGCAGTTCTTC
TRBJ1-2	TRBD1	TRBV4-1	CASSHPPDRGFYGYTF	TGCGCCAGCAGCCACCCCCCGGACAGGGGCTTCTATGGCTACACCTTC
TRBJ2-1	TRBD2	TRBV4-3	CASSQAGSGNYNEQFF	TGCGCCAGCAGCCAAGCGGGTAGCGGGAACTACAATGAGCAGTTCTTC
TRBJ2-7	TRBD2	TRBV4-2	CASSQDLGLGTSGLYEQYF	TGTGCCAGCAGCCAAGATCTTGGGTTGGGGACTAGCGGACTCTACGAGCAGTACTTC
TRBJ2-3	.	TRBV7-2	CASSFQGAIPGNTDTQYF	TGTGCCAGCAGCTTCCAGGGTGCGATCCCAGGTAACACAGATACGCAGTATTTT
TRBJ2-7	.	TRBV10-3	CAIKSDQDRYYEQYF	TGTGCCATAAAGTCAGACCAAGACAGGTACTACGAGCAGTACTTC
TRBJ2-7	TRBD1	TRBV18	CASSPPGQSGEGEQYF	TGTGCCAGCTCACCCCCGGGACAGAGCGGCGAGGGCGAGCAGTACTTC
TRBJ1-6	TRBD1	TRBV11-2	CASSPDRDWDNSPLHF	TGTGCCAGCAGCCCAGACAGGGATTGGGATAATTCACCCCTCCACTTT
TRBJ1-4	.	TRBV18	CASSPYNEKLFF	TGTGCCAGCTCACCATATAATGAAAAACTGTTTTTT
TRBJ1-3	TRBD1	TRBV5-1	CASSLGQSSGNTIYF	TGCGCCAGCAGCCTGGGACAGTCCTCTGGAAACACCATATATTTT
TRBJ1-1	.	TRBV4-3	CASSQEPQGGSTEAFF	TGCGCCAGCAGCCAAGAGCCACAGGGCGGGAGCACTGAAGCTTTCTTT
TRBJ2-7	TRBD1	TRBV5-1	CASSLSIGTAYEQYF	TGCGCCAGCAGCTTGAGTATCGGGACAGCCTACGAGCAGTACTTC
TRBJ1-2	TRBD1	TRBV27	CASSRGQGAYGYTF	TGTGCCAGCAGCCGAGGACAGGGGGCCTATGGCTACACCTTC
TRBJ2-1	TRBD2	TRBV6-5	CASSPRGSGDNEQFF	TGTGCCAGCAGCCCCCGGGGTAGCGGGGACAATGAGCAGTTCTTC
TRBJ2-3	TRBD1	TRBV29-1	CSVITGGADTQYF	TGCAGCGTTATTACAGGGGGCGCAGATACGCAGTATTTT
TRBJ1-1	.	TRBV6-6	CASSYPPIMNTEAFF	TGTGCCAGCAGTTACCCCCCTATCATGAACACTGAAGCTTTCTTT
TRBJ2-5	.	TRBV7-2	CASSPGTGSVQETQYF	TGTGCCAGCAGCCCCGGCACAGGGTCCGTTCAAGAGACCCAGTACTTC
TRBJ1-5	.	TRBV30	CAWRGKDSRGYTQHF	TGTGCCTGGAGGGGTAAGGACAGCCGCGGGTACACCCAGCATTTT
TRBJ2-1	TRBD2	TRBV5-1	CASSLALLAGGNEQFF	TGCGCCAGCAGCTTGGCTTTACTAGCGGGGGGAAATGAGCAGTTCTTC
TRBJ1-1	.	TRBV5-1	CASSTAEGFEAFF	TGCGCCAGCAGCACAGCGGAAGGATTCGAAGCTTTCTTT
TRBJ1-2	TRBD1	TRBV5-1	CASSLDRGDYGYTF	TGCGCCAGCAGCTTGGACAGGGGGGACTATGGCTACACCTTC
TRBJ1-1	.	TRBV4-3	CASSQVPGGTEAFF	TGCGCCAGCAGCCAAGTCCCAGGAGGCACTGAAGCTTTCTTT
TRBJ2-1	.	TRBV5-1	CASSRGYNEQFF	TGCGCCAGCAGCAGAGGGTACAATGAGCAGTTCTTC
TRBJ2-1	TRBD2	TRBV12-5	CASGSGTSGGEQFF	TGTGCTAGTGGTTCCGGGACTAGCGGGGGGGAACAGTTCTTC
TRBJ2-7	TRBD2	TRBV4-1	CASSQGVAGGAYEQYF	TGCGCCAGCAGCCAAGGAGTGGCGGGAGGCGCCTACGAGCAGTACTTC
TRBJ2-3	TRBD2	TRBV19	CASSMPTSGPSTDTQYF	TGTGCCAGTAGTATGCCCACTAGCGGCCCTAGCACAGATACGCAGTATTTT
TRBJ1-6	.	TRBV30	CAWGTDNSPLHF	TGTGCCTGGGGGACTGATAATTCACCCCTCCACTTT
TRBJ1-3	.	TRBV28	CASSAPQGNSGNTIYF	TGTGCCAGCAGTGCTCCCCAGGGAAACTCTGGAAACACCATATATTTT
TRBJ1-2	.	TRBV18	CASSPFSVTDYGYTF	TGTGCCAGCTCACCCTTCTCGGTCACGGACTATGGCTACACCTTC
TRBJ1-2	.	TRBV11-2	CASSQGQGWGYTF	TGTGCCAGCAGCCAGGGGCAGGGCTGGGGCTACACCTTC
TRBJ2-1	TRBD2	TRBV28	CASRTSGMDLMEFF	TGTGCCAGTAGGACTAGCGGGATGGACTTAATGGAGTTCTTC
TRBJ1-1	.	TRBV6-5	CASSYSSGSEAFF	TGTGCCAGCAGTTACTCTTCGGGGTCTGAAGCTTTCTTT
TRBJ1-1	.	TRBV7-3	CASSRGGDTEAFF	TGTGCCAGCAGCCGGGGGGGTGACACTGAAGCTTTCTTT
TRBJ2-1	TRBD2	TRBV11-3	CASSSGGSSYNEQFF	TGTGCCAGCAGCTCCGGCGGGAGCTCCTACAATGAGCAGTTCTTC
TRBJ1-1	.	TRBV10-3	CAISEGRFTEAFF	TGTGCCATCAGTGAGGGGAGATTCACTGAAGCTTTCTTT
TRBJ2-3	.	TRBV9	CASSTGDRADTQYF	TGTGCCAGCAGCACCGGGGATAGGGCAGATACGCAGTATTTT
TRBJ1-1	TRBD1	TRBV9	CASSGQGYGTAEAFF	TGTGCCAGCAGCGGACAGGGGTACGGGACTGCTGAAGCTTTCTTT
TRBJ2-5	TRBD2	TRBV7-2	CASSSRAGEETQYF	TGTGCCAGCAGCTCACGAGCGGGAGAAGAGACCCAGTACTTC
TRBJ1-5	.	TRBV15	CATSRDPGASNQPQHF	TGTGCCACCAGCAGAGATCCGGGTGCAAGCAATCAGCCCCAGCATTTT
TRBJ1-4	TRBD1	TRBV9	CASSDGQGDEKLFF	TGTGCCAGCAGCGACGGACAGGGGGATGAAAAACTGTTTTTT
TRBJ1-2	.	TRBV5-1	CASTYIPTGTFYGYTF	TGCGCCAGCACCTACATCCCGACAGGAACATTCTATGGCTACACCTTC
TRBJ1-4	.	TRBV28	CASSRGEEKLFF	TGTGCCAGCAGCCGTGGGGAGGAAAAACTGTTTTTT
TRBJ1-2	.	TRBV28	CASSPQTDYGYTF	TGTGCCAGCAGTCCCCAGACAGATTATGGCTACACCTTC
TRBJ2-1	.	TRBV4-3	CASSQDAAGAYDNEQFF	TGCGCCAGCAGCCAAGATGCGGCAGGGGCTTACGACAATGAGCAGTTCTTC